The 15 T cell receptor beta chains listed next were all sequenced from one sample in a study of T cells in localized non-small cell lung cancer. Here immunoSEQ multiplex PCR was the method, and the copy in TCRdb shows in-frame clones only, minus some. The table includes over a thousand clones, roughly 25% detected once. Here the sequenced sample was normal lung tissue next to the tumor, taken before any cancer treatment. These receptors were obtained from a woman between 35 and 75 years old with stage I squamous cell lung carcinoma.

This clone was counted only a few times. V is TRBV6-8 and J is TRBJ1-1, with D unclear. CDR3 length: 16 residues. V shed 5 bases and J shed 5 bases, with 21 bases lying between them. Germline V gene sequence: CDR1 MNHGY, CDR2 SAAAGT. CDR3 nucleotides: TGTGCCAGCAGTGGTTCTATACGGGGAACGATGACTGAAGCTTTCTTT. Translating it yields CASSGSIRGTMTEAFF.

This chain uses TRBV19 with TRBJ1-2, with TRBD1 identical over 8 bases. The trim removed 1 base at V and 6 bases at J, leaving 10 bases unmatched. CDR3 length: 16 residues. The germline CDR1 and CDR2 sequences are LNHDA and SQIVND (reference sequence). The CDR3 coding sequence is TGTGCCAGTAGTATAGGGACAGGGTGGGCGGATGATGGCTACACCTTC. This gives the protein CASSIGTGWADDGYTF. Full variable domain (remainder filled in from reference TRBV19 and TRBJ1-2): DGGITQSPKYLFRKEGQNVTLSCEQNLNHDAMYWYRQDPGQGLRLIYYSQIVNDFQKGDIAEGYSVSREKKESFPLTVTSAQKNPTAFYLCASSIGTGWADDGYTFGSGTRLTVV.

This chain joins TRBV6-8 and TRBJ1-2; maybe TRBD1 (5 bases). Germline V gene data show CDR1 as MNHGY and CDR2 as SAAAGT. The V gene lost 5 bases and the J gene lost 1 base, with 11 bases spanning the gap. The CDR3 has 14 residues. This CDR3 is CASSLQGLNYGYTF. CDR3 coding DNA: TGTGCCAGCAGTCTGCAGGGCCTTAACTATGGCTACACCTTC.

The gene calls are TRBV28 and TRBJ1-1; TRBD1 aligns across 7 bases. The CDR3 runs 13 residues. CDR1 is MDHEN, CDR2 SYDVKM, per germline. V shed 6 bases, J shed 3 bases, and the junction held 4 bases outside the gene matches. The CDR3 DNA reads as TGTGCCAGCAGGACCGGGACAGACACTGAAGCTTTCTTT. Translated: CASRTGTDTEAFF.

This rearrangement joins TRBV12-5 to TRBJ1-1; D is ambiguous. Germline V CDR1 and CDR2: LGHNT, FRNRAP. The CDR3 length is 11 residues. The CDR3 DNA reads as TGTGCCAGCACGAATGCTCCTGAAGCTTTCTTT. Translating it yields CASTNAPEAFF.

There are a few counts of this clone. The chain recombines TRBV11-3 with TRBJ2-2, with 13 bases lining up with TRBD2. The V gene's germline CDR1 is SGHNT and CDR2 YENEEA. The V segment lost 5 bases and the J segment 3 bases; nucleotides outside the gene matches: 12. The CDR3 length is 19 residues. CDR3 nucleotides: TGTGCCAGCAGCAAAATGGGACTAGCGGGAACCGGGTACACCGGGGAGCTGTTTTTT. It yields the protein CASSKMGLAGTGYTGELFF.

This clone was seen a handful of times. The chain links TRBV15 to TRBJ1-6, with 9 bases fitting TRBD1. CDR1 and CDR2 (germline): LNHNV, YYDKDF (reference sequence). This CDR3 spans 15 amino acids. The trim removed 5 bases at V and 8 bases at J, leaving 7 bases unmatched. The CDR3 here is CATSRGGTGYSPLHF. The CDR3 DNA reads TGTGCCACCAGCCGCGGGGGGACAGGGTATTCACCCCTCCACTTT.

This clone is large in the sample. The chain couples TRBV6-7 to TRBJ1-2; D remains unclear. TRBV6-7 is an ORF, with its function uncertain. This CDR3 has 11 amino acids. V lost 5 bases and J 7 bases, leaving 8 bases between the germline ends. In DNA form, the CDR3 reads TGTGCCAGCAGTGCCGGGTCTGGCTACACCTTC. It translates to CASSAGSGYTF.

The chain recombines TRBV18 with TRBJ2-1, with TRBD1 identical over 11 bases. CDR1 and CDR2 from the germline V gene are KGHSH and LQKENI. V lost 0 bases and J lost 0; bases outside the gene matches: 10. The CDR3 contains 20 residues. The CDR3 nucleotides read TGTGCCAGCTCACCACCTTTCGGGACAGGGGGACCCAGCTCCTACAATGAGCAGTTCTTC. Protein sequence: CASSPPFGTGGPSSYNEQFF. Filled out from reference TRBV18 and TRBJ2-1, the complete variable domain reads NAGVMQNPRHLVRRRGQEARLRCSPMKGHSHVYWYRQLPEEGLKFMVYLQKENIIDESGMPKERFSAEFPKEGPSILRIQQVVRGDSAAYFCASSPPFGTGGPSSYNEQFFGPGTRLTVL.

By sample share, this clone is large (0.1 to 1%). This chain connects TRBV28 to TRBJ1-5, with D possibly TRBD1 on 6 matching bases. The CDR3 length is 16 residues. V lost 1 base to trimming and J lost 0 bases, with 10 bases between them. Germline V gene lookup returns CDR1 MDHEN and CDR2 SYDVKM. The CDR3 reads CASSLYGQYSNQPQHF. The CDR3 coding sequence is TGTGCCAGCAGTTTATATGGACAGTATAGCAATCAGCCCCAGCATTTT.

This rearrangement joins TRBV18 to TRBJ2-7; TRBD2 agrees at 13 bases. This CDR3 has 15 residues. The ends lost 5 bases at V and 2 bases at J; junction bases unmatched: 3. CDR1 is KGHSH and CDR2 is LQKENI in the germline V gene. This chain's CDR3 is CASSGGLAGAYEQYF. CDR3 DNA sequence: TGTGCCAGCTCAGGAGGACTAGCGGGAGCCTACGAGCAGTACTTC.

This clone has only a few counts. Mismatch with germline at one junction end may stem from a read error. CDR3 bases: TGTGCCATCAGTGGAGGGACAGGCTCCAGCTCTGGGGCCAACGTCCTGACTTTC. Translation gives CAISGGTGSSSGANVLTF. V gene TRBV6-8 combines with J gene TRBJ2-6; TRBD1 matches 8 bases. The CDR3 loop spans 18 amino acids. Looked up from germline, CDR1 is MNHGY and CDR2 is SAAAGT.

A word on this clone: At one boundary the junction diverges from the germline segment, which might be a read error. The gene calls are TRBV6-8 and TRBJ2-2; a possible D gene is TRBD2 (5 bases). Germline V gives CDR1 MNHGY, CDR2 SAAAGT. The CDR3 runs 16 residues. The CDR3 DNA reads TGTGCCATCAGTAACCAGGCCGGGGTAAACACCGGGGAGCTGTTTTTT. This sequence encodes CAISNQAGVNTGELFF.

A few counts support this clone. This chain uses TRBV9 with TRBJ2-4; 15 bases are shared with TRBD2. Per the germline V gene, CDR1 is SGDLS and CDR2 is YYNGEE. With V trimmed by 9 bases and J by 8 bases, 9 bases remained unmatched. The CDR3 consists of 15 residues. DNA of the CDR3: TGTGCCACCGGGACTAGCGGGGGGCCAGGGGACATTCAGTACTTC. As protein: CATGTSGGPGDIQYF.

The chain recombines TRBV11-3 with TRBJ2-5; possibly TRBD2 for D (5 bases). The germline V gene has CDR1 SGHNT and CDR2 YENEEA. The CDR3 covers 15 residues. The V end was cut by 5 bases, the J end by 3 bases, with 16 bases between. The CDR3 spells CASSRVTGSEETQYF. The CDR3 DNA reads as TGTGCCAGCAGCCGAGTGACGGGTAGCGAAGAGACCCAGTACTTC.